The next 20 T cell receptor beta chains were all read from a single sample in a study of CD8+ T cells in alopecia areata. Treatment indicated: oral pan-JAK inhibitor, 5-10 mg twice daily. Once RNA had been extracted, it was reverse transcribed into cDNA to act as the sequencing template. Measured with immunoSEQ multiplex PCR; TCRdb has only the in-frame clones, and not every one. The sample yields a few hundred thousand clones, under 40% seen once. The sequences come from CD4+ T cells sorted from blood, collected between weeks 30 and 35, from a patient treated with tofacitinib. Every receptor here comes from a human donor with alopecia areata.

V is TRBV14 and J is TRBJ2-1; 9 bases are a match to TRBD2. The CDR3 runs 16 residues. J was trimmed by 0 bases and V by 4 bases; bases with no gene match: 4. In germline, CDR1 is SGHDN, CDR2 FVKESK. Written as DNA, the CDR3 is TGTGCCAGCAGCCTAAGCGGGGGGAGCTCCTACAATGAGCAGTTCTTC. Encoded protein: CASSLSGGSSYNEQFF.

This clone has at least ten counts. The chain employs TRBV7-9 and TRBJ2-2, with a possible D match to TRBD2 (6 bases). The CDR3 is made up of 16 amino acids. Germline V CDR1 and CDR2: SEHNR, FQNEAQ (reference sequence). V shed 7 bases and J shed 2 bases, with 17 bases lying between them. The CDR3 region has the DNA TGTGCCAGCATACCGGCGGGGACGTTAAACACCGGGGAGCTGTTTTTT. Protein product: CASIPAGTLNTGELFF.

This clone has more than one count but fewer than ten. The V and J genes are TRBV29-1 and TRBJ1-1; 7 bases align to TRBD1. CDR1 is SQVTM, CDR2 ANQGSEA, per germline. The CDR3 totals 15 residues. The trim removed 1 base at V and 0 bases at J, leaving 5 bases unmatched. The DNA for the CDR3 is TGCAGCGTTGAAGGCGTAACAGGGGTGAACACTGAAGCTTTCTTT. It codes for CSVEGVTGVNTEAFF.

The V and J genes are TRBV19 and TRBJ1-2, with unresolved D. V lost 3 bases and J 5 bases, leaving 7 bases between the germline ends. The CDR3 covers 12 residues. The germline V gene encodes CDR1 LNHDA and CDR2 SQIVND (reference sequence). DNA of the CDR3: TGTGCCAGTAGTATCACGGGTTATGGCTACACCTTC. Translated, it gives CASSITGYGYTF.

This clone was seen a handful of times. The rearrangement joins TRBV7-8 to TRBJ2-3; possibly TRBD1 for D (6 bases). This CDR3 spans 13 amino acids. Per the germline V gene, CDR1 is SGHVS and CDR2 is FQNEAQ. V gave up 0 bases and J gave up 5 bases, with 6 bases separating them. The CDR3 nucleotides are TGTGCCAGCAGCTTAGCACAGGGAGATACGCAGTATTTT. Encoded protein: CASSLAQGDTQYF.

For the CDR3, the DNA is TGTGCCAGTAAGGCTAATGCTGGGAATCAGCCCCAGCATTTT. This encodes CASKANAGNQPQHF. The chain carries TRBV19 and TRBJ1-5; D uncertain. CDR1 LNHDA and CDR2 SQIVND come from the germline V gene (reference sequence). The CDR3 runs 14 residues. Trimming left V 7 bases short and J 4 bases short, with 14 bases between.

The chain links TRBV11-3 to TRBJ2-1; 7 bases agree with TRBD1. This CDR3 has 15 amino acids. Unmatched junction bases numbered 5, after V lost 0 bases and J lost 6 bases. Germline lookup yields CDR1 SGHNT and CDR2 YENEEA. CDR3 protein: CASSLDGQGVNEQFF. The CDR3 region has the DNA TGTGCCAGCAGCTTAGATGGGCAGGGGGTCAATGAGCAGTTCTTC.

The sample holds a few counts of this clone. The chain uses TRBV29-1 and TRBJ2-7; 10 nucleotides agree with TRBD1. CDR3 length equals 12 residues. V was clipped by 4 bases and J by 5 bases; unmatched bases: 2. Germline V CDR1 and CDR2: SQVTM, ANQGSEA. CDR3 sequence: CSVGDRGNEQYF. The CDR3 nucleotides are TGCAGCGTTGGGGACAGGGGAAACGAGCAGTACTTC.

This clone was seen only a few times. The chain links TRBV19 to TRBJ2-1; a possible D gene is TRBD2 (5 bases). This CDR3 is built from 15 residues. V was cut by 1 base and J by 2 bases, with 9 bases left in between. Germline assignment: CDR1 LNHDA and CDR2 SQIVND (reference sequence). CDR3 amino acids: CASSIAADAYNEQFF. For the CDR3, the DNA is TGTGCCAGTAGTATAGCAGCGGATGCCTACAATGAGCAGTTCTTC.

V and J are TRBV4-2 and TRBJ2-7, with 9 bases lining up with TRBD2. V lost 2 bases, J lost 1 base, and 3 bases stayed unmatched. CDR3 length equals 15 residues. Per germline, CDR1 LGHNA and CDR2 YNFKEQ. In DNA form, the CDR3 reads TGTGCCAGCAGCCAAACTAGCGGGCCTTCCTACGAGCAGTACTTC. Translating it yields CASSQTSGPSYEQYF.

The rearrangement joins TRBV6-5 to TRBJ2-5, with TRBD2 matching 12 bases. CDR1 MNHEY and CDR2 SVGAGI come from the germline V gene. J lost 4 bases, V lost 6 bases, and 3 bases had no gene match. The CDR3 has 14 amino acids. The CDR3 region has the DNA TGTGCCAGCAGCGGACTAGCGGGACGAGAGACCCAGTACTTC. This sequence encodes CASSGLAGRETQYF.

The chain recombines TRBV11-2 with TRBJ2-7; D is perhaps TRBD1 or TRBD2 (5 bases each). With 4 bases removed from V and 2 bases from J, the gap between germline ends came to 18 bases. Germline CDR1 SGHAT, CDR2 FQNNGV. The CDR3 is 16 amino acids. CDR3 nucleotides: TGTGCCAGCAGCTCCTTAAGGCGATGGGGACCCTACGAGCAGTACTTC. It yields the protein CASSSLRRWGPYEQYF.

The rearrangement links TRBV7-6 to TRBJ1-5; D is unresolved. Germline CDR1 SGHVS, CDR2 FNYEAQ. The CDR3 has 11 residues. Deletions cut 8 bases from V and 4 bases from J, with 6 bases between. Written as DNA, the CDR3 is TGTGCCAGCGCTGAGAATCAGCCCCAGCATTTT. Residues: CASAENQPQHF.

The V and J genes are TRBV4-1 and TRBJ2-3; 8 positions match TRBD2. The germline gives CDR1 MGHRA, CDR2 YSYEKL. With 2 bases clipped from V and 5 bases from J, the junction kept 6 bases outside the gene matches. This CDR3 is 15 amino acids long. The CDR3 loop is CASSQLSGMQDTQYF. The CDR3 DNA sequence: TGCGCCAGCAGCCAACTTAGCGGGATGCAAGATACGCAGTATTTT.

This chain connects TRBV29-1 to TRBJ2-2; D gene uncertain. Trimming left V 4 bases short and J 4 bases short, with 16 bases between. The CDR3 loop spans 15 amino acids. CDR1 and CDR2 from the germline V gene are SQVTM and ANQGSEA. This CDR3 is CSVVIGLASTGELFF. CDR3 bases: TGCAGCGTTGTGATCGGGTTAGCAAGCACCGGGGAGCTGTTTTTT.

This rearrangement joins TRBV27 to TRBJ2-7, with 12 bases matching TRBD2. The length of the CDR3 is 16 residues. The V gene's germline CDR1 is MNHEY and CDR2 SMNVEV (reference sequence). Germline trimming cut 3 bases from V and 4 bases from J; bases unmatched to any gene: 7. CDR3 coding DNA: TGTGCCAGCAGTTTCTCACTAGCGGGGGGCGGTTACGAGCAGTACTTC. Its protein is CASSFSLAGGGYEQYF.

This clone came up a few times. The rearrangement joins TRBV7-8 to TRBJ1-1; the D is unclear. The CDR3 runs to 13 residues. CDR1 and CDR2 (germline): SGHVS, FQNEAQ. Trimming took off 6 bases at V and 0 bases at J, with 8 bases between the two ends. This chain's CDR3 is CASSFQLNTEAFF. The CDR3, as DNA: TGTGCCAGCAGTTTTCAGTTGAACACTGAAGCTTTCTTT. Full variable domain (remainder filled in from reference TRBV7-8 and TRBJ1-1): GAGVSQSPRYKVAKRGQDVALRCDPISGHVSLFWYQQALGQGPEFLTYFQNEAQLDKSGLPSDRFFAERPEGSVSTLKIQRTQQEDSAVYLCASSFQLNTEAFFGQGTRLTVV.

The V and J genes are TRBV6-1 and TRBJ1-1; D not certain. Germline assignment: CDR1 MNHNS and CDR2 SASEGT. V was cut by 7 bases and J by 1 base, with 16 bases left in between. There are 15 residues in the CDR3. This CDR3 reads CASTIDPNRNTEAFF. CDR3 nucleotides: TGTGCCAGCACTATTGACCCAAACCGGAACACTGAAGCTTTCTTT.

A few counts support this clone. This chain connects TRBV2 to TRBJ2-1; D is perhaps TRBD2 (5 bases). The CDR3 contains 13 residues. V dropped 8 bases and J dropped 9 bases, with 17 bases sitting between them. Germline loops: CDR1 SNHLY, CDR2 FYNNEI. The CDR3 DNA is TGTGCCAGCTCTCGGGTCTTCGGAGGTGAGCAGTTCTTC. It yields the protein CASSRVFGGEQFF.

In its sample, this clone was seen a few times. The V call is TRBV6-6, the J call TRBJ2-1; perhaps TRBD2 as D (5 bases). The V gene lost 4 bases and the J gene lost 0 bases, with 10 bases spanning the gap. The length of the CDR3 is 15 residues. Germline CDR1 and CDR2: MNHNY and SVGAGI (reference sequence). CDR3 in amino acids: CASSSRTSSYNEQFF. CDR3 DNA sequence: TGTGCCAGCAGTTCCCGTACTAGCTCCTACAATGAGCAGTTCTTC.